What follows describes a single T cell receptor beta chain. This sample is drawn from a study of monozygotic twins with inflammatory bowel disease. From 3,500 to 4,500 ng of total RNA, each TCR library was prepared. For each CDR3 protein, TCRdb gives one entry from its re-call of the 5' RACE reads, without DNA. This sample contains roughly 160,000 distinct CDR3 sequences. The CDR3 loop spans 18 amino acids. The germline V gene has CDR1 KGHSH and CDR2 LQKENI. The specimen sequenced was blood. The V and J genes are TRBV18 and TRBJ2-3; TCRdb proposes TRBD2, but this gene call is untestable without DNA. This sequence originates from a human donor with ulcerative colitis or Crohn's disease, or a healthy co-twin of an affected twin (not recorded which). CDR3 in amino acids: CASSPRGTSGTSGDTQYF. The whole variable domain, remainder taken from reference TRBV18 and TRBJ2-3, is NAGVMQNPRHLVRRRGQEARLRCSPMKGHSHVYWYRQLPEEGLKFMVYLQKENIIDESGMPKERFSAEFPKEGPSILRIQQVVRGDSAAYFCASSPRGTSGTSGDTQYFGPGTRLTVL.